This is a list of T cell receptor beta chains from one sample in a study of response to subunit inactivated influenza vaccine. MiXCR was run by TCRdb on the RT-PCR reads, yielding one entry per CDR3 protein. The sample includes 650,000 to 800,000 distinct CDR3 sequences, around 13% of them seen just once. Here the sequenced sample was PBMCs from blood, taken 14 to 15 days before vaccination. These receptors were taken from a man aged 50-59 years who received an inactivated influenza vaccine. Both conserved end residues are part of each CDR3. Fields, in order: V gene, clone size, D gene, J gene, CDR3 DNA, CDR3 protein. A D gene is named only where the DNA matches it firmly. Some rows mark clone size as missing; the rest say once, few, many or name a class of expanded clone.

v_gene: TRBV20-1; abundance: .; d_gene: TRBD1; j_gene: TRBJ2-1; CDR3nt: TGCAGTGCTAGTAAAGGGACAGGGATCAATGAGCAGTTCTTC; CDR3aa: CSASKGTGINEQFF
v_gene: TRBV5-1; abundance: .; d_gene: .; j_gene: TRBJ2-1; CDR3nt: TGCGCCAGCAGCTTGGAACTGGCGGTTGAGCAGTTCTTC; CDR3aa: CASSLELAVEQFF
v_gene: TRBV6-2/TRBV6-3; abundance: .; d_gene: .; j_gene: TRBJ2-1; CDR3nt: TGTGCCAGCAGCTACTCCAATGCAAGACGTGAGCAGTTCTTC; CDR3aa: CASSYSNARREQFF
v_gene: TRBV15; abundance: .; d_gene: .; j_gene: TRBJ2-2; CDR3nt: TGTGCCACCAGCAGTACCGGGGGGCTGTTTTTT; CDR3aa: CATSSTGGLFF
v_gene: TRBV12-3/TRBV12-4; abundance: many; d_gene: .; j_gene: TRBJ2-6; CDR3nt: TGTGCCAGCAACAATCAGGGTGAAGGGGCCAACGTCCTGACTTTC; CDR3aa: CASNNQGEGANVLTF
v_gene: TRBV2; abundance: few; d_gene: .; j_gene: TRBJ1-4; CDR3nt: TGTGCCAGCAGTGATAACTTCCGCGGCGTTGAAAAACTGTTTTTT; CDR3aa: CASSDNFRGVEKLFF
v_gene: TRBV4-3; abundance: .; d_gene: .; j_gene: TRBJ1-1; CDR3nt: TGCGCCAGCAGCCAAGAGCTTCTACAGGGGAACACTGAAGCTTTCTTT; CDR3aa: CASSQELLQGNTEAFF
v_gene: TRBV3-1; abundance: .; d_gene: .; j_gene: TRBJ2-7; CDR3nt: TGTGCCAGCAGCCCAACGATGATAGGGGGGTCCTACGAGCAGTACTTC; CDR3aa: CASSPTMIGGSYEQYF
v_gene: TRBV7-8; abundance: .; d_gene: .; j_gene: TRBJ2-7; CDR3nt: TGTGCCAGCAGCCTCCGGGGCTCATCGGACGAGCAGTACTTC; CDR3aa: CASSLRGSSDEQYF
v_gene: TRBV3-1; abundance: many; d_gene: .; j_gene: TRBJ2-7; CDR3nt: TGTGCCAGCAGCCCGACTCTGTCGCAGATCTACGAGCAGTACTTC; CDR3aa: CASSPTLSQIYEQYF
v_gene: TRBV12-3/TRBV12-4; abundance: many; d_gene: .; j_gene: TRBJ2-2; CDR3nt: TGTGCCAGCAGCCAAGGAGGGGAGCTGTTTTTT; CDR3aa: CASSQGGELFF
v_gene: TRBV7-8; abundance: .; d_gene: TRBD1; j_gene: TRBJ1-3; CDR3nt: TGTGCCAGCAGCTTAGTTATTGGGACAGTAGCTGCGGGAAACACCATATATTTT; CDR3aa: CASSLVIGTVAAGNTIYF
v_gene: TRBV29-1; abundance: .; d_gene: TRBD1; j_gene: TRBJ1-5; CDR3nt: TGCAGCGTTGGACAGGGGGTCGGTCAGCCCCAGCATTTT; CDR3aa: CSVGQGVGQPQHF
v_gene: TRBV3-1; abundance: .; d_gene: TRBD2; j_gene: TRBJ2-5; CDR3nt: TGTGCCAGCAGCCGACCTAGCGGGGTAACAGAGACCCAGTACTTC; CDR3aa: CASSRPSGVTETQYF
v_gene: TRBV7-9; abundance: .; d_gene: .; j_gene: TRBJ2-3; CDR3nt: TGTGCCAGCAGCTCAAATATCAGCCATACGCAGTATTTT; CDR3aa: CASSSNISHTQYF
v_gene: TRBV20-1; abundance: many; d_gene: .; j_gene: TRBJ2-1; CDR3nt: TGCAGTGCTAGCGGGAAGGTCGTATATGAGCAGTTCTTC; CDR3aa: CSASGKVVYEQFF
v_gene: TRBV11-1; abundance: .; d_gene: .; j_gene: TRBJ2-5; CDR3nt: TGTGCCAGCAGCCCGCGGCGTGCAGGAGAGCAAGAGACCCAGTACTTC; CDR3aa: CASSPRRAGEQETQYF
v_gene: TRBV20-1; abundance: .; d_gene: .; j_gene: TRBJ2-7; CDR3nt: TGCAGTGTCCAGTTGGGGGGGCCCACTGACGAGCAGTACTTC; CDR3aa: CSVQLGGPTDEQYF
v_gene: TRBV5-1; abundance: many; d_gene: TRBD2; j_gene: TRBJ2-1; CDR3nt: TGCGCCAGCAGCGCGGGGACTAGCGGGGGCTACAATGAGCAGTTCTTC; CDR3aa: CASSAGTSGGYNEQFF
v_gene: TRBV7-9; abundance: .; d_gene: .; j_gene: TRBJ2-1; CDR3nt: TGTGCCAGAGAGCTGAACAATGAGCAGTTCTTC; CDR3aa: CARELNNEQFF
v_gene: TRBV12-3/TRBV12-4; abundance: .; d_gene: TRBD2; j_gene: TRBJ2-1; CDR3nt: TGTGCCAGCAGCCTGGGACTAGTGGGTGGCAATGAGCAGTTCTTC; CDR3aa: CASSLGLVGGNEQFF
v_gene: TRBV9; abundance: few; d_gene: .; j_gene: TRBJ2-2; CDR3nt: TGTGCCAGCAGCGTAGCGGGGGGCTGGACCGGGGAGCTGTTTTTT; CDR3aa: CASSVAGGWTGELFF
v_gene: TRBV5-1; abundance: few; d_gene: .; j_gene: TRBJ2-2; CDR3nt: TGCGCCAGCAGCACCCTCAGCATTACGGCCACCGGGGAGCTGTTTTTT; CDR3aa: CASSTLSITATGELFF
v_gene: TRBV3-1; abundance: .; d_gene: TRBD2; j_gene: TRBJ2-4; CDR3nt: TGTGCCAGCAGCCAGAGGGAGGGGAGCAAAAACATTCAGTACTTC; CDR3aa: CASSQREGSKNIQYF
v_gene: TRBV25-1; abundance: few; d_gene: TRBD2; j_gene: TRBJ2-5; CDR3nt: TGTGCCAGCAATCCTTACAGCGGGAGGACCCAGTACTTC; CDR3aa: CASNPYSGRTQYF
v_gene: TRBV13; abundance: .; d_gene: TRBD1; j_gene: TRBJ2-7; CDR3nt: TGTGCCAGCAGCTCGGGACAGGGGGGATACGAGCAGTACTTC; CDR3aa: CASSSGQGGYEQYF
v_gene: TRBV5-1; abundance: many; d_gene: .; j_gene: TRBJ2-6; CDR3nt: TGCGCCAGCAGCTTAATGACCTCTGGGGCCAACGTCCTGACTTTC; CDR3aa: CASSLMTSGANVLTF
v_gene: TRBV3-1; abundance: few; d_gene: TRBD2; j_gene: TRBJ2-1; CDR3nt: TGTGCCAGCAGCCGAGCGGGGGTGTATAATGAGCAGTTCTTC; CDR3aa: CASSRAGVYNEQFF
v_gene: TRBV6-2/TRBV6-3; abundance: many; d_gene: .; j_gene: TRBJ1-2; CDR3nt: TGTGCCAGCAGTGACAAGGATAACTATGGCTACACCTTC; CDR3aa: CASSDKDNYGYTF
v_gene: TRBV20-1; abundance: few; d_gene: TRBD1; j_gene: TRBJ2-7; CDR3nt: TGCAGTGCTAGGGACAGGGGCGGCCCCCTGGAGCAGTACTTC; CDR3aa: CSARDRGGPLEQYF
v_gene: TRBV20-1; abundance: few; d_gene: TRBD2; j_gene: TRBJ2-2; CDR3nt: TGCAGTGCTAGTGGTAGCGGGGGGGATAACACCGGGGAGCTGTTTTTT; CDR3aa: CSASGSGGDNTGELFF
v_gene: TRBV12-3/TRBV12-4; abundance: few; d_gene: TRBD2; j_gene: TRBJ2-5; CDR3nt: TGTGCCAGCAGTTTCGGCGGGGGGCAGACCCAGTACTTC; CDR3aa: CASSFGGGQTQYF
v_gene: TRBV4-2; abundance: many; d_gene: .; j_gene: TRBJ2-4; CDR3nt: TGTGCCAGCAGCCAAGATGGGAAGGGGGGGATTGGCAAAAACATTCAGTACTTC; CDR3aa: CASSQDGKGGIGKNIQYF
v_gene: TRBV12-3/TRBV12-4; abundance: .; d_gene: .; j_gene: TRBJ1-4; CDR3nt: TGTGCCAGCAGGTGGGGGACAACAGCCCTGTTTTTT; CDR3aa: CASRWGTTALFF
v_gene: TRBV20-1; abundance: few; d_gene: .; j_gene: TRBJ2-5; CDR3nt: TGCAGTGCCACGGGAACGGCCCAGGAGACCCAGTACTTC; CDR3aa: CSATGTAQETQYF
v_gene: TRBV10-3; abundance: few; d_gene: .; j_gene: TRBJ2-7; CDR3nt: TGTGCCATCAGTGTCGGGCAGGGCTTCTACGAGCAGTACTTC; CDR3aa: CAISVGQGFYEQYF
v_gene: TRBV10-3; abundance: .; d_gene: .; j_gene: TRBJ2-1; CDR3nt: TGTGCCATCAGTGAGTCGAATGAGCAGTTCTTC; CDR3aa: CAISESNEQFF
v_gene: TRBV7-2; abundance: .; d_gene: TRBD2; j_gene: TRBJ2-1; CDR3nt: TGTGCCAGCAGCTTACGGACTAGCGGGATTGATGAGCAGTTCTTC; CDR3aa: CASSLRTSGIDEQFF
v_gene: TRBV20-1; abundance: few; d_gene: .; j_gene: TRBJ2-2; CDR3nt: TGCAGTGGCCTATCTAGCACCGGGGAGCTGTTTTTT; CDR3aa: CSGLSSTGELFF
v_gene: TRBV11-2; abundance: few; d_gene: .; j_gene: TRBJ1-5; CDR3nt: TGTGCCAGCAGCTTAGAGGCACAGCAGCCCCAGCATTTT; CDR3aa: CASSLEAQQPQHF
v_gene: TRBV12-3/TRBV12-4; abundance: .; d_gene: .; j_gene: TRBJ2-7; CDR3nt: TGTGCCAGCAGTGAGGACAGCTCCTACGAGCAGTACTTC; CDR3aa: CASSEDSSYEQYF
v_gene: TRBV2; abundance: few; d_gene: TRBD1; j_gene: TRBJ2-1; CDR3nt: TGTGCCAGCAGAACAGGGGCGAGCTCCTACAATGAGCAGTTCTTC; CDR3aa: CASRTGASSYNEQFF
v_gene: TRBV10-3; abundance: .; d_gene: .; j_gene: TRBJ2-7; CDR3nt: TGTGCCATCAGTGACGCCTCTAGCTCCTACGAGCAGTACTTC; CDR3aa: CAISDASSSYEQYF
v_gene: TRBV5-1; abundance: few; d_gene: TRBD2; j_gene: TRBJ2-2; CDR3nt: TGCGCCAGCGGCGTAGCGGGAGGAGGCACCGGGGAGCTGTTTTTT; CDR3aa: CASGVAGGGTGELFF
v_gene: TRBV18; abundance: .; d_gene: TRBD2; j_gene: TRBJ2-1; CDR3nt: TGTGCCAGCTCACCGACTAGCGGGAATGGTGAGCAGTTCTTC; CDR3aa: CASSPTSGNGEQFF
v_gene: TRBV12-3/TRBV12-4; abundance: many; d_gene: TRBD1; j_gene: TRBJ2-2; CDR3nt: TGTGCCAGCAGTACCCGGGGACAGGGGGCGATCGGGGAGCTGTTTTTT; CDR3aa: CASSTRGQGAIGELFF
v_gene: TRBV4-3; abundance: many; d_gene: TRBD2; j_gene: TRBJ2-7; CDR3nt: TGCGCCAGCAGCCAAGGGACTAGCGGGTACTACGAGCAGTACTTC; CDR3aa: CASSQGTSGYYEQYF
v_gene: TRBV12-3/TRBV12-4; abundance: few; d_gene: .; j_gene: TRBJ1-5; CDR3nt: TGTGCCAGCAGTCGAACAGGGCAGAAGGGTCAGCCCCAGCATTTT; CDR3aa: CASSRTGQKGQPQHF
v_gene: TRBV2; abundance: .; d_gene: .; j_gene: TRBJ2-7; CDR3nt: TGTGCCAGCAGTGCCCAGGGGGGCTTCGAGCAGTACTTC; CDR3aa: CASSAQGGFEQYF
v_gene: TRBV12-3/TRBV12-4; abundance: .; d_gene: .; j_gene: TRBJ2-1; CDR3nt: TGTGCCAGCAGGGCCCCCACCTACAATGAGCAGTTCTTC; CDR3aa: CASRAPTYNEQFF